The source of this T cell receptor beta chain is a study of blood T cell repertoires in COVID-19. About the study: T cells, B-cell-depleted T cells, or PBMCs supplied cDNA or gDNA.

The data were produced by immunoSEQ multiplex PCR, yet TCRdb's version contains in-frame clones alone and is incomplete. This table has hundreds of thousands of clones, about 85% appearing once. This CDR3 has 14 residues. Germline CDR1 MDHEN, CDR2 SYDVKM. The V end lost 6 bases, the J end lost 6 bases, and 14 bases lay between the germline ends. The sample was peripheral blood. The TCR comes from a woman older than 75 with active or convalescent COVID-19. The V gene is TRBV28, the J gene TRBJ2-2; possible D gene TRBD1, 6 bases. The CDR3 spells CASSTPGDAGELFF. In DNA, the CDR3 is TGTGCCAGCAGCACCCCAGGGGATGCCGGGGAGCTGTTTTTT.